The present TCR beta chain was sequenced within a study of T cells in Graves' hyperthyroidism and ophthalmopathy. Across the whole study: Sampling of peripheral blood happened at initial diagnosis, prior to any treatment. Broader study findings: Most thyroid clonotypes with frequency above 0.001 were detected in blood.

Absent ophthalmopathy progression within 18 months defined stable Graves' hyperthyroidism. V was trimmed by 2 bases and J by 8 bases, leaving 12 bases between them. Germline-derived CDR1 and CDR2 are SGHTA and FQGNSA. The CDR3 contains 14 residues. This clonotype was seen at least ten times. Its antigen is still unknown. Template material for amplifying TCR beta CDR3 regions consisted of RNA transcripts. Researchers ran a first-round RT-PCR on the TCR CDR3 using the HTBI primer set. TCRdb recomputed calls from the multiplex PCR reads with MiXCR, one row per CDR3 protein. Here the sample spans 700,000 to 950,000 distinct CDR3 sequences, roughly 32% being singletons.

The rearrangement joins TRBV7-2 to TRBJ1-4; the D gene is possibly TRBD1 (6 bases). The TCR comes from a middle-aged woman with Graves' hyperthyroidism. Sequenced material: blood. The CDR3 is CASSLREGGEKLFF. CDR3 coding DNA: TGTGCCAGCAGCTTAAGGGAAGGGGGGGAAAAACTGTTTTTT.